This T cell receptor beta chain derives from a study of T cell changes during pregnancy in multiple sclerosis. Sequenced by immunoSEQ multiplex PCR; TCRdb stores in-frame clones only, minus some. The sample lists about 70,000 clones, about 90% occurring once. Germline CDR1 SGHTS, CDR2 YDEGEE. The CDR3 covers 13 residues. The V end was cut by 4 bases, the J end by 10 bases, with 12 bases between. The TCR was taken from a female donor in good health, enrolled as a control in a pregnancy study. The rearrangement uses TRBV5-8 and TRBJ1-6, with D perhaps matching TRBD1 (5 bases). Sequencing used peripheral blood, obtained in the third trimester of pregnancy. The CDR3 reads CASSILGGSPLHF. The CDR3 region has the DNA TGTGCCAGCAGCATTCTGGGGGGATCACCCCTCCACTTT.